Shown below are 2 T cell receptor beta chains from a single sample sequenced in a study of CD8 T cells in ankylosing spondylitis. Findings of the study overall: A motif in TCR beta, a set of 8 or 9 highly homologous variants, appeared characteristic of ankylosing spondylitis blood.

Which antigens these TCRs recognize remains unknown. MiXCR, applied by TCRdb to the 5' RACE reads, yields one record per CDR3 protein. The profile covers about 800,000 distinct CDR3 sequences, with approximately 12% appearing a single time and approximately 0.5% taken by the ten largest. The sample consisted of blood, either unsorted or a sorted T cell fraction (not recorded which). The receptor source for this set is a male donor with ankylosing spondylitis.

This clonotype has a handful of counts. This sequence joins TRBV9 and TRBJ2-3, with D maybe TRBD2 (6 bases). The CDR3 is made up of 15 amino acids. In germline, CDR1 is SGDLS, CDR2 YYNGEE. Between the trimmed V and J ends, which lost 2 bases and 1 base, there was a span of 11 bases. The CDR3 sequence is CASSVRGFGTDTQYF. DNA for the CDR3: TGTGCCAGCAGCGTGCGGGGTTTTGGCACAGATACGCAGTATTTT. Filled out from reference TRBV9 and TRBJ2-3, the complete variable domain reads DSGVTQTPKHLITATGQRVTLRCSPRSGDLSVYWYQQSLDQGLQFLIQYYNGEERAKGNILERFSAQQFPDLHSELNLSSLELGDSALYFCASSVRGFGTDTQYFGPGTRLTVL.

This clonotype came up a few times. The chain combines TRBV7-9 with TRBJ1-4; no reliable D call. This CDR3 spans 17 amino acids. Germline CDR1 is SEHNR and CDR2 is FQNEAQ (reference sequence). The V end lost 5 bases, the J end lost 4 bases, and 20 bases lay between the germline ends. The CDR3 region has the DNA TGTGCCAGCAGCCCAAGAGTCGGGTTGGGGATTAATGAAAAACTGTTTTTT. Translated, it gives CASSPRVGLGINEKLFF. Based on the CDR3 plus reference TRBV7-9 and TRBJ1-4, the full variable domain is DTGVSQNPRHKITKRGQNVTFRCDPISEHNRLYWYRQTLGQGPEFLTYFQNEAQLEKSRLLSDRFSAERPKGSFSTLEIQRTEQGDSAMYLCASSPRVGLGINEKLFFGSGTQLSVL.